The present T cell receptor beta chain was sequenced within a study of cytomegalovirus exposure and HLA in healthy donors. Notes on the study in general: The authors later linked a missense DCLRE1C variant to TCR beta V- and J-gene trimming. An ancestry cluster, one associated with Asian ancestry, reportedly showed fewer N-insertions than the roughly 610-donor mean in a later analysis. Across donors, sequencing depth was assumed by presence/absence analyses to be roughly uniform. Cytomegalovirus association was listed for 150 to 200 TCR beta chains.

This clone was found a few times. Its antigen remains unknown. The primer mix had 60 Vbeta and 13 Jbeta primers. Sequenced by immunoSEQ multiplex PCR; TCRdb stores in-frame clones only, minus some. The profile shows 92,000 or so clones, approximately 68% of them singletons. From germline, CDR1 is WSHSY and CDR2 SAAADI. Trimming took 8 bases from V and 2 from J; bases not matched to a gene: 4. The CDR3 consists of 14 residues. The sequence derives from a woman between 45 and 65 years old in good health and CMV-seropositive. The V gene is TRBV10-2, the J gene TRBJ2-1, with TRBD2 identical over 9 bases. Sequencing was done on a sample of PBMCs. CDR3 region: CASFSGSTYNEQFF. The DNA of the CDR3 is TGCGCCAGCTTTAGCGGGAGCACCTACAATGAGCAGTTCTTC.